One sample yielded the 9 T cell receptor beta chains listed below, sequenced in a study of control samples from healthy donors and cancer patients. Data came from immunoSEQ multiplex PCR; TCRdb stores just in-frame clones and leaves some out. This table has roughly 120,000 clones, around nine tenths appearing once. The specimen sequenced was blood. These receptors were collected from a woman aged 70-85 years in good health.

There are a few counts of this clone. The chain is built from TRBV19 and TRBJ2-7, with 9 bases aligning to TRBD1. The CDR3 is 14 amino acids. J lost 6 bases, V lost 6 bases, and 9 bases had no gene match. CDR1 is LNHDA and CDR2 is SQIVND in the germline V gene (reference sequence). The CDR3 nucleotides read TGTGCCAGTAGAACCGGGACAGGGTTTGGCGAGCAGTACTTC. As protein: CASRTGTGFGEQYF.

CDR3 coding DNA: TGTGCCAGTAGGTCCCGGGGGCCGTTCTCACCCCTCCACTTT. It translates to CASRSRGPFSPLHF. The chain has TRBV19 and TRBJ1-6, with D possibly matching TRBD1 (6 bases). The V gene's germline CDR1 is LNHDA and CDR2 SQIVND (reference sequence). V was shortened by 6 bases and J by 10 bases, with 16 bases between the two germline ends. The CDR3 extends over 14 amino acids. Full variable domain (outside the CDR3, taken from reference TRBV19 and TRBJ1-6): DGGITQSPKYLFRKEGQNVTLSCEQNLNHDAMYWYRQDPGQGLRLIYYSQIVNDFQKGDIAEGYSVSREKKESFPLTVTSAQKNPTAFYLCASRSRGPFSPLHFGNGTRLTVT.

This clone was detected only a few times. V is TRBV4-1 and J is TRBJ2-4; D not certain. This CDR3 has 16 amino acids. Germline CDR1 is MGHRA and CDR2 is YSYEKL. V lost 0 bases and J 0 bases, leaving 9 bases between the germline ends. This CDR3 reads CASSQDRTLAKNIQYF. CDR3 in DNA: TGCGCCAGCAGCCAAGATAGAACCTTAGCCAAAAACATTCAGTACTTC.

The CDR3 loop is CASSPGQLHGYTF. The CDR3 coding sequence is TGTGCCAGCAGCCCGGGACAGCTCCATGGCTACACCTTC. This sequence joins TRBV12-3 or TRBV12-4 and TRBJ1-2, with 7 bases lining up with TRBD1. The CDR3 sequence is 13 residues long. V was clipped by 6 bases and J by 6 bases; unmatched bases: 7.

This clone has a single count. The chain couples TRBV5-6 to TRBJ1-2; tentative D call: TRBD1 (6 bases). The germline V gene has CDR1 SGHDT and CDR2 YYEEEE. V was clipped by 4 bases and J by 4 bases, with 17 bases between them. The CDR3 length is 15 residues. The CDR3 reads CASSPGWGLGYGYTF. The CDR3 DNA is TGTGCCAGCAGCCCCGGTTGGGGGCTGGGCTATGGCTACACCTTC.

There are a few counts of this clone. This chain links TRBV7-9 with TRBJ1-5, with a weak D call TRBD1 (5 bases). V shed 5 bases and J shed 4 bases, with 15 bases lying between them. Germline CDR1 is SEHNR and CDR2 is FQNEAQ (reference sequence). The CDR3 loop spans 15 amino acids. CDR3 sequence: CASSPDTGSNQPQHF. CDR3 sequence (DNA): TGTGCCAGCAGCCCCGACACAGGATCGAATCAGCCCCAGCATTTT.

To note about this clone: Other DNA variants within this sample encode the same CDR3. The gene calls are TRBV20-1 and TRBJ1-1; D is unresolved. The CDR3 contains 11 residues. Germline V gene lookup returns CDR1 DFQATT and CDR2 SNEGSKA (reference sequence). Trimming shortened V by 8 bases and J by 3 bases, and 10 bases separated the two germline ends. CDR3 DNA: TGCAGTACCCGCCGGGACACTGAAGCTTTCTTT. Residues: CSTRRDTEAFF.

This clone was seen more than once but under ten times. The chain employs TRBV14 and TRBJ1-3; D gene uncertain. CDR3 length: 16 residues. Looked up from germline, CDR1 is SGHDN and CDR2 is FVKESK. With 2 bases removed from V and 0 bases from J, the gap between germline ends came to 11 bases. CDR3 amino acids: CASSQSGPSSGNTIYF. The CDR3 DNA follows: TGTGCCAGCAGCCAATCCGGGCCCAGCTCTGGAAACACCATATATTTT. Full variable domain (remainder filled in from reference TRBV14 and TRBJ1-3): EAGVTQFPSHSVIEKGQTVTLRCDPISGHDNLYWYRRVMGKEIKFLLHFVKESKQDESGMPNNRFLAERTGGTYSTLKVQPAELEDSGVYFCASSQSGPSSGNTIYFGEGSWLTVV.

The V and J genes are TRBV6-5 and TRBJ2-2, with D hard to call. The CDR3 has 12 residues. Per the germline V gene, CDR1 is MNHEY and CDR2 is SVGAGI. V lost 6 bases to trimming and J lost 3 bases, with 5 bases between them. CDR3 nucleotide sequence: TGTGCCAGCAGACCTCACACCGGGGAGCTGTTTTTT. Translating gives CASRPHTGELFF.